This T cell receptor (beta chain) came from a study of cytomegalovirus exposure and HLA in healthy donors (dated by TCRdb to 2016 to 2017). Looking at the study overall: In an earlier analysis of about 560 of the donors, around 290 Gb of sequence data and 100 million or so unique TCR beta sequences from about 190 million T cells were reported. An early release covering more than 500 HLA-typed donors comprised approximately 300 gigabases of sequencing data and tens of millions of unique TCR sequences. To predict cytomegalovirus infection status, the study combined high-throughput TCR immunosequencing, statistical association of individual TCRs with disease status, and machine learning. A later genetic analysis took genome-wide SNP genotypes for about 55% of the 666 donors and used that subset as a discovery cohort. A handful of DR-DQ haplotypes were handled as single units for association and clustering because linkage in the cohort was strong. Donor age, sex, ethnicity and CMV serostatus were compiled alongside the repertoire data. Typing coverage varied by locus: roughly 629-640 donors for A, B, C, DRB1 and DQB1; some 520 for DQA1; 606 for DPA1; fewer than 480 for DPB1. To study patterns of TCR occurrence, a later analysis re-analyzed previously published TCR beta repertoires from 666 donors and added high-resolution HLA genotyping. The study profiled the T cell repertoires of more than 500 subjects by immunosequencing and related them to cytomegalovirus serostatus. The later analysis used no new phenotypic data to find candidate immune exposures, relying instead on TCR beta sequences and their occurrence across donors. On average, 235,054 unique TCR beta nucleotide sequences were sequenced per donor among 350 to 400 genotyped donors of the cohort, with roughly 18% of those sequences being non-productive. To decide whether each TCR beta V gene segment behaved as functional or pseudogenic, an earlier analysis of fewer than 750 of the donors relied on high-throughput TCR beta sequencing. Along with the roughly 610-subject first cohort, a separate validation cohort of roughly 110 different subjects was used. Both class I and class II loci were covered by HLA typing, at four-digit resolution. All discovery cohort repertoires had been generated on a single sequencing platform. The aim of the study was to test whether cataloging public T cell receptors could identify signatures of past pathogen exposure. Of the approximately 400 genotyped donors, about 80% fell in the genetic ancestry cluster associated with self-reported Caucasian donors. Broader findings and caveats from the paper: Presence/absence analyses assumed roughly uniform sequencing depth across donors, an assumption that may not hold. In a later analysis, some 17,000 TCR beta sequences were associated with specific HLA alleles at a false discovery rate of 0.05. Because counts were too low, roughly 18 rarely observed V segments, including chromosome 9 orphons, were left out of the earlier analysis of about 500 of the donors. The authors suggested that the approach could potentially be extended to other disease states and immunological phenotypes. CMV serostatus was the only immune exposure information available for the cohort. A cluster of highly shared sequence variants was judged likely to be a technical artifact of the sequencing pipeline. HLA typing was unavailable for some donors at each locus, so association tests used only the typed subset. Assigning TCR associations to individual alleles was difficult when HLA alleles, especially DR and DQ, strongly co-occurred. The study listed around 160 TCR beta chains as associated with cytomegalovirus. Some IMGT-functional V segments, including TRBV6-2 and TRBV6-3, could not be distinguished by the 87-base-pair reads and were therefore excluded. This cohort had only TCR beta chains sequenced, and the lack of alpha or paired-chain data limited which features could be detected. In a later genetic analysis, fewer N-insertions in productive TCRs were reported among donors in an Asian-associated ancestry cluster than the roughly 700-donor mean. A later analysis found that TCR association rates varied across HLA loci, with DRB1 alleles showing the most associated TCRs and HLA-C alleles the fewest. A later analysis reported that several top co-occurrence clusters appeared linked to parvovirus B19, influenza, CMV and Epstein-Barr virus. In both the original and validation cohorts, the classifier was reported to diagnose cytomegalovirus status with high specificity and sensitivity. In a later analysis, HLA-associated TCR beta chains were found to be more clonally expanded and to have lower generation probabilities than equally common non-associated chains. A later analysis found that most CMV-associated TCR beta chains appeared HLA-restricted, with HLA associations seemingly driven largely by CMV exposure. An earlier analysis of approximately 540 of the donors showed that most TCR beta V segments appeared in productive rearrangements either about 87% or about 30% of the time, which broadly matched IMGT annotations. A further reported finding was that TCR beta sequences accurately predicted the HLA-A and HLA-B alleles for most subjects in the first cohort. Across donors, most TCR sequences were observed very rarely, whereas some public TCRs were present in many individuals. In a later genetic analysis, a missense DCLRE1C variant was associated with V-gene and J-gene trimming of TCR beta chains, and the association was replicated in an independent cohort. A few of the identified cytomegalovirus-associated TCR beta chains were confirmed in vitro to be specific for cytomegalovirus antigens. Correlated functional status among segregating V segments might be attributable to linkage disequilibrium, but an unknown experimental factor could not be ruled out.

The cohort was made up of 500 to 800 healthy bone marrow donors. Cohort members were all nominally healthy when sampled, although unrecorded immune exposures were likely present. CMV serostatus was positive for 250 to 300 and negative for 352 of the 666 cohort members, and was not recorded for this donor. A peripheral blood sample was provided by each donor, and peripheral blood mononuclear cells were used for TCR beta sequencing. The Qiagen DNeasy Blood Extraction Kit was used to extract genomic DNA from the blood cell samples. There are 15 amino acids in the CDR3, from cysteine to phenylalanine inclusive. Only the CDR3 portion is preserved as DNA: 45 bases, with reading frame beginning at the first base. According to the germline V gene, CDR1 reads WSHSY and CDR2 reads SAAADI. Trimming accounts for 6 bases at V and 7 bases at J, while the number of junction bases matched to no gene is 8. Comment on this clone: There is no known antigen for this receptor. One base away there is no much larger clone; base qualities are not given.

The library was obtained by the immunoSEQ multiplex PCR assay. For the multiplex PCR, a mixture combining 60 forward primers for TCR Vbeta segments and 13 reverse primers for TCR Jbeta segments was used. Amplification of the CDR3 region of rearranged TCR beta genes was performed with a multiplex PCR assay on genomic DNA. The amplified TCR beta libraries were sequenced on the Illumina HiSeq System as 87-base-pair reads. For the original study's pipeline: Across the roughly 700 repertoires, a later analysis counted some 80 million unique TCR beta chains, around 11 million of which were shared by at least two donors. To remove PCR and sequencing errors, raw reads were error-corrected and collapsed into unique sequences using a nearest-neighbor algorithm that merged closely related sequences. Alignment of CDR3 sequences to IMGT reference sequences was used to assign V, D and J gene segments. For a sequence to be retained, a match of at least six nucleotides to both a V gene segment and a J gene segment was required. Rearrangements were classified as productive when the CDR3 lacked stop codons and remained in frame with V and J, and all other rearrangements were classified as non-productive. CDR3 was defined according to IMGT convention as the region running from the second conserved V-encoded cysteine to the conserved J-encoded phenylalanine. Sequences without an unambiguous match to a single V gene segment were excluded from the earlier analysis of several hundred of the donors. In an earlier analysis of a few hundred of the donors, a V segment was called functional when productive rearrangements were above 56.7%, and segregating when the standard deviation between donors exceeded 5%. A statistical classification framework was built to diagnose cytomegalovirus status from the catalog of TCR beta chain sequences. A later analysis assigned V and J genes by comparing TCR nucleotide sequences with IMGT/GENE-DB human TR gene sequences. The TCRdist pipeline was used in a later analysis to assign CDR3 sequences and most-parsimonious VDJ recombination scenarios. In a later analysis, every TCR beta chain was defined by the combination of its CDR3 amino acid sequence and its V-gene family, and reads without a unique V-gene family were dropped. In a later analysis, 450 to 600 highly shared, low-generation-probability nucleotide sequences were removed to address suspected cross-contamination and a sequencing artifact. A later analysis calculated a clonal expansion index for each public chain from normalized within-repertoire ranks of inferred template counts. In a later analysis, generation probabilities were computed with a VDJ recombination model fitted to out-of-frame rearrangements, and the resulting probabilities were checked against IGoR. A later analysis scored TCR-TCR, TCR-HLA and TCR-CMV co-occurrence with hypergeometric tests, applying a repertoire-size bias correction to TCR pairs. False discovery rates were estimated in a later analysis by permuting HLA or CMV assignments 20 times. In a later analysis, co-occurring TCRs were grouped using DBSCAN, with TCRdist sequence similarity added in when clustering inside HLA-allele-positive subsets. For co-occurrence clustering, repertoires with fewer than 30,000 or more than 120,000 public chains were excluded, along with roughly 5 repertoires with anomalous nucleotide sharing. TCRdb obtained this table from immuneACCESS and retained in-frame rearrangements with V and J assigned. These tables miss some clones; where compared with another copy, unresolved V genes account for less than half of the shortfall, and the remainder is unexplained. The V and J calls and the clone size are those of that table, but D and trimming were determined from the DNA. The sample includes around 94,000 clones, with about 80% observed a single time. 10% of the sample belongs to the ten largest clones.

This clonotype was obtained from a human donor in good health. Recombination joined TRBV10-2 with TRBJ2-1, with 11 central nucleotides matching TRBD2. The sequenced material came from PBMCs. The CDR3 region: CASRPGTSGGNEQFF. At the DNA level, the sequence is TGCGCCAGCAGACCCGGGACTAGCGGAGGGAATGAGCAGTTCTTC.